This T cell receptor (beta chain) was identified in a study of vaccination effects on CD4 cells after COVID-19 (dated by TCRdb to between 2022 and 2023). For context, the study as a whole: Two doses of either the BNT162b2 or the mRNA-1273 mRNA SARS-CoV-2 vaccine were administered to participants. In a couple of convalescent patients, pre-vaccine samples were collected 16 days and one week ahead of the first dose, 142 and 148 days after COVID-19 diagnosis. SARS-CoV-2 spike-specific CD4+ TCR repertoires were compared before and after mRNA vaccination in COVID-19 convalescent patients and in infection-naive vaccine recipients. The full study included around nine COVID-19 convalescent patients and several SARS-CoV-2-naive healthy vaccine recipients. The Oncomine TCR Beta short-read assay on an Illumina iSeq 100 was used to sequence cultures from other donors in the study. Overall study outcomes, separate from this receptor: In convalescent patients, the post-vaccine spike-reactive repertoire was composed mainly of new vaccine-induced clones that were largely distinct from infection-induced clones. Marked clonal contraction was observed in both infection-induced and vaccine-induced clones at late post-vaccination timepoints, consistent with waning T cell responses. The study was limited by a small number of convalescent patients, and early post-infection timepoints were lacking.

CDR3 length: 12 amino acids, cysteine to phenylalanine. Of all the DNA, just the CDR3 is kept, 36 bases in frame from base 1. V and J are truncated by 3 bases and 2 bases respectively, leaving an intervening sequence of 3 bases. CDR1 and CDR2, per the germline V gene, are KGHSH and LQKENI. Turning to this clone: Its antigen target is currently unknown. Per-base quality was not reported, and no clone a single base away is much larger than it.

In the ViraFEST assay, PBMC were stimulated with viral peptide pools, and TCR sequencing was then used to find antigen-specific CD4+ T cell clonotypes based on their expansion. After less than eleven days of culture, CD4+ T cells were isolated with the EasySep CD4+ T cell isolation kit. PCR-confirmed SARS-CoV-2 infection had occurred in convalescent patients between March and December 2020, before the Alpha, Beta and Delta variants emerged in the United States. Fewer than 2.5 million PBMC per well were cultured in IMDM with about 5.1% human AB serum, 9 to 10 IU/ml IL-2 and gentamicin, plus 10 ug/ml peptides. An HIV-1 Nef peptide pool was used as the negative control culture condition. Half of the culture medium was replaced with fresh IL-2-containing medium on days 3 and 7. Unless noted otherwise, every peptide stimulation condition was grown in triplicate wells. PBMC were separated from whole blood using Ficoll-Paque Plus gradient centrifugation and were then either cryopreserved at -140C or used fresh. Genomic DNA was extracted from cultured CD4+ T cells with the QIAamp micro DNA kit.

Libraries came from the immunoSEQ multiplex PCR assay. DNA from the CD4+ T cells that had been cultured and isolated underwent TCR beta CDR3 sequencing. Regarding the original processing steps: Non-productive TCR sequences were discarded, and reads were trimmed to the CDR3 region, with only CDR3s of 7 or more amino acids retained. The MANAFEST web app was used to identify antigen-specific clonotypes by comparing expansion in peptide wells with expansion in reference cultures. To count as positive, a clone had to show expansion at FDR<0.05 compared with the reference and with all other wells, an odds ratio above 5, and a frequency above 0.1% in two replicate wells. A clonotype was defined as cross-reactive if the clonotype was significantly expanded both in SARS-CoV-2 spike wells and in at least one common cold coronavirus spike condition. CDR3 similarity was assessed by Levenshtein distance with the stringdist R package, and unrooted trees were built with ape in R 3.6.1. TCRdb holds this immuneACCESS table with in-frame rearrangements only. Some clones are missing; in checked studies, unresolved V genes explain under half, and the rest has no known cause. The D gene and trimming were derived from the DNA, and the V and J assignments and clone size from that table. The sample yields fewer than 90,000 clones; 73% were counted once. The ten most abundant clones make up 5% of the sample.

The rearrangement joined TRBV18 to TRBJ2-3, with the D gene uncertain. The sequencing here drew on CD4+ T cells from PBMCs cultured with HIV peptides, taken before COVID-19 vaccination. The sample's cell subset or site, from its label and the paper: HIV-1 Nef peptide pool negative control/reference culture. The clonotype was recovered from a human donor who had a prior SARS-CoV-2 infection. CDR3 sequence: CASSPSTDTQYF. The nucleotide sequence is given as TGTGCCAGCTCACCTTCCACAGATACGCAGTATTTT.